This record concerns one TCR beta chain sequence. As handled by the study authors: Reference gene primer amplification gave estimated nucleated cell counts. Profiled with immunoSEQ multiplex PCR; TCRdb holds only in-frame clones, not every one. V, J and clone size reflect that table, while D and trimming were determined from the DNA. The table shows about 180,000 clones, with about 91% occurring only once. These data come from a study of blood T cell repertoires in COVID-19. Study details: Acute and convalescent COVID-19 samples came from the United States, Italy and Spain.

The CDR3 length is 12 residues. Germline CDR1 and CDR2: SGHTA and FQGNSA. Trimming pared 5 bases from V and 14 bases from J, leaving 16 bases between. The chain employs TRBV7-2 and TRBJ2-1; D gene uncertain. The TCR was taken from a woman aged 25-40 years with acute or convalescent COVID-19. The source material was peripheral blood. The CDR3: CASSATIGTEFF. The CDR3 coding sequence is TGTGCCAGCAGCGCTACTATAGGCACGGAGTTCTTC.